This T cell receptor (beta chain) came from a study of OX40 agonist ivuxolimab in advanced cancers. Germline trimming cut 2 bases from V and 5 bases from J; bases unmatched to any gene: 3. The germline V gene has CDR1 SGDLS and CDR2 YYNGEE. CDR3 length equals 14 residues. The method was immunoSEQ multiplex PCR; TCRdb's version includes in-frame clones alone and lacks a portion of them. The sample lists around 36,000 clones, less than 90% seen once, with under 20% in the top ten. This clonotype originated in an adult with an advanced solid tumor such as melanoma, head and neck, liver or kidney cancer. The specimen was CD4+ or CD8+ T cells sorted from blood, collected in a trial of the OX40 agonist ivuxolimab. J is TRBJ2-5 and V is TRBV9, with 10 positions matching TRBD1. CDR3 nucleotides: TGTGCCAGCAGCGTGGGGACAGGGGCGGAGACCCAGTACTTC. It encodes CASSVGTGAETQYF.